Listed here is a single T cell receptor (beta chain). Its antigen has not been determined. Per-base qualities were not stored, and no clone one base away is much larger. These data originate in a study of blood T cell repertoires in COVID-19 (TCRdb year 2020). Some background on the complete study: Samples from collaborators originated in the United States, Italy and Spain and spanned both the acute and convalescent phases of COVID-19. The prospective study material was composed of cDNA or gDNA derived from T cells, B-cell-depleted T cells, or PBMCs. The dataset comprised deeply sampled blood TCRbeta repertoires from subjects exposed to, actively infected with, or recovered from COVID-19. The repertoires were released in a freely available public database intended as a resource for research on the immune response to SARS-CoV-2. Samples came from the ongoing ImmuneRACE study (first 160 participants) plus 1,254 subjects from 6 global collaborators. Sample metadata almost always included a de-identified subject ID, COVID-19 status, age in years and sex. Where available, HLA class I and class II types were taken from metadata supplied by the sample provider and were not determined by assay-based typing.

According to the germline V gene, CDR1 reads MDHEN and CDR2 reads SYDVKM. V is pruned by 5 bases and J by 2 bases, leaving 9 bases of the junction without a gene match. The CDR3, from cysteine to phenylalanine, totals 16 residues. Here the CDR3 DNA is all that survives: 48 bases in frame from base 1. Whole blood was collected in K2EDTA tubes by collaborating institutions according to the institutions' own protocols. For TCRbeta analysis, collaborators shipped samples as frozen whole blood, isolated PBMCs, or DNA extracted from either of those sample types. TCRbeta CDR3 regions were amplified from genomic DNA by means of the immunoSEQ Assay, a bias-controlled multiplex PCR. The source study handled its data this way. Within the assay, amplification of reference gene primers was used to estimate how many nucleated cells each sample contained. To quantify the absolute abundance of each unique TCRbeta CDR3 rearrangement, sequence reads were collapsed and filtered. For each sample, productive Simpson clonality was calculated by taking the square root of Simpson's diversity index across productive rearrangements. TCRdb limited this immuneACCESS table to in-frame rearrangements with V and J called. A share of clones is missing; checked studies link under half to unresolved V genes, and the rest is unexplained. That table gives V, J and clone size, and the DNA gave D and trimming. The sample has over 120,000 clones on record, around 83% of them singletons. Roughly 2.6% of the sample goes to the ten largest clones.

The paper's findings and limits, for the study overall: How much clinical and demographic metadata was included differed by source and by participant, and the metadata was provided uncurated.

Sequenced: peripheral blood. Here the chain combines TRBV28 and TRBJ2-7; 10 bases in between match TRBD2. The origin of this receptor is a human donor with acute or convalescent COVID-19. The donor label of this sample is uncertain. The CDR3 protein is CASSPASAGGPYEQYF. The nucleotide sequence is TGTGCCAGCAGTCCTGCCTCAGCGGGGGGGCCCTACGAGCAGTACTTC.